This TCR beta chain originates from a study of Graves' ophthalmopathy and Graves' hyperthyroidism. Study context: Hyperthyroidism qualified as stable when ophthalmopathy did not develop within 18 months of follow-up. Notes on the study in general: Detection in blood was also observed for most expanded thyroid clonotypes above 0.001 frequency.

People with hyperthyroidism were aged 18 to 65 and newly diagnosed, under 2 months' duration. None of the included patients had other autoimmune diseases, uncontrolled infections, pregnancy or lactation, as these led to exclusion. Only a few counts were recorded for this clonotype. The antigen is undetermined. Just one base apart from a much larger clone, this may be a read error. The TCR beta CDR3 regions underwent amplification from RNA transcripts. The library came from an HTBI-primed first-round RT-PCR and a second-round multiplex PCR. TCRdb called the multiplex PCR reads again in MiXCR, with one record for every CDR3 protein. The sample records 900,000 to 1,200,000 distinct CDR3 sequences, 35% to 45% being singletons. The sequence came from an adult man with Graves' hyperthyroidism. The sample consisted of peripheral blood or thyroid tissue (not recorded which).

CDR3 region: CAIGEAQYF. In DNA form, the CDR3 reads TGTGCCATCGGGGAGGCCCAGTACTTC. The chain uses TRBV10-3 and TRBJ2-5; TRBD2 might be the D (6 bases). The CDR3 has 9 residues. The germline V and J ends were trimmed by 8 bases and 9 bases, with 7 bases remaining between them. Germline V gene data show CDR1 as ENHRY and CDR2 as SYGVKD.